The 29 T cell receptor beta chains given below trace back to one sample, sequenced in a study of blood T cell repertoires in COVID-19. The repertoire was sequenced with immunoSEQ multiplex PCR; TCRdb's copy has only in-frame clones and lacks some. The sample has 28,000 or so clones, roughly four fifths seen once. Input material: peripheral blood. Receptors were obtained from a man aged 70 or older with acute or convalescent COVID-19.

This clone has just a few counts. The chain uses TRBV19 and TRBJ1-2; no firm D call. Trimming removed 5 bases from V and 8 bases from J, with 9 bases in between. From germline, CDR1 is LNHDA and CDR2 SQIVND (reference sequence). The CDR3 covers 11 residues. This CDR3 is CASSVDLGYTF. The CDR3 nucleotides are TGTGCCAGTAGTGTCGACTTGGGCTACACCTTC.

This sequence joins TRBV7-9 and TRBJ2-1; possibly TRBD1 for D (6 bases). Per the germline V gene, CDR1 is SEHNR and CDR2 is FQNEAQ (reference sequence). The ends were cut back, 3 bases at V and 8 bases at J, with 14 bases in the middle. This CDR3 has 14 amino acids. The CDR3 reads CASSLGTRAHEQFF. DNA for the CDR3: TGTGCCAGCAGCTTGGGGACAAGGGCCCATGAGCAGTTCTTC.

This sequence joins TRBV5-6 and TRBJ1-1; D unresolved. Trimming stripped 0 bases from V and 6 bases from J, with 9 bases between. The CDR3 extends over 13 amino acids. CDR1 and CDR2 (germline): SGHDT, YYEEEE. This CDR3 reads CASSLGTRAEAFF. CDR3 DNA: TGTGCCAGCAGCTTGGGAACGAGGGCTGAAGCTTTCTTT.

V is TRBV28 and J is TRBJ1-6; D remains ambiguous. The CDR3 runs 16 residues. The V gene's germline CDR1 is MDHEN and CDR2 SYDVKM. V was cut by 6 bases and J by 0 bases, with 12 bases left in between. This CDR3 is CASRGGQSSYNSPLHF. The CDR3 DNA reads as TGTGCCAGCAGGGGCGGGCAGAGCTCCTATAATTCACCCCTCCACTTT.

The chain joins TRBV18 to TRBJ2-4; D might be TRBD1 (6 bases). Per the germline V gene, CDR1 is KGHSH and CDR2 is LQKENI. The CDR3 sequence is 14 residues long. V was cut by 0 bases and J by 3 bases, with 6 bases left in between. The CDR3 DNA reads TGTGCCAGCTCACCACCAGGGGGCAAAAACATTCAGTACTTC. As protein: CASSPPGGKNIQYF.

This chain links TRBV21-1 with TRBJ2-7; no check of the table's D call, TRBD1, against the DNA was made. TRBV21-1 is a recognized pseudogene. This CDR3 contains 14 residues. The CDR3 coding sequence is TGTGCCAGCAGCATGGGACAGGGACCCTACGAGCAGTACTTC. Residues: CASSMGQGPYEQYF.

CDR3 coding DNA: TGTGCCAGCAGTCCCCGTACGGAGTTTGTCTCTGGGGCCAACGTCCTGACTTTC. Its protein is CASSPRTEFVSGANVLTF. This chain uses TRBV27 with TRBJ2-6; D is undetermined. The germline V and J ends were trimmed by 5 bases and 0 bases, with 17 bases remaining between them. Germline V lookup: CDR1 MNHEY, CDR2 SMNVEV (reference sequence). The CDR3 contains 18 residues.

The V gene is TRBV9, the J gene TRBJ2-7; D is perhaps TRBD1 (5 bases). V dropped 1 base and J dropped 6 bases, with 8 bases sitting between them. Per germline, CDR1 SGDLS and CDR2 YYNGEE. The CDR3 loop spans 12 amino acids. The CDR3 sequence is CASSVQGSEQYF. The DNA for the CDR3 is TGTGCCAGCAGCGTACAGGGAAGCGAGCAGTACTTC.

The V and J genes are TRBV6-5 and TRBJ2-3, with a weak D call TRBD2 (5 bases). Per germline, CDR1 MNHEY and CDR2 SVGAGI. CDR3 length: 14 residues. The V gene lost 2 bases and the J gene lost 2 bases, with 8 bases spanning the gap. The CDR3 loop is CASSYDYLTDTQYF. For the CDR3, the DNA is TGTGCCAGCAGTTACGACTACCTCACAGATACGCAGTATTTT.

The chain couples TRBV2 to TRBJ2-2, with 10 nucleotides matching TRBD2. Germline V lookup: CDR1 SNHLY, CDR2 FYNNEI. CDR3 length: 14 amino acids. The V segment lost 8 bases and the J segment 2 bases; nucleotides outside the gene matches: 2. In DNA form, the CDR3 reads TGTGCCAGCCGGACTAGCGGAAACACCGGGGAGCTGTTTTTT. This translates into CASRTSGNTGELFF.

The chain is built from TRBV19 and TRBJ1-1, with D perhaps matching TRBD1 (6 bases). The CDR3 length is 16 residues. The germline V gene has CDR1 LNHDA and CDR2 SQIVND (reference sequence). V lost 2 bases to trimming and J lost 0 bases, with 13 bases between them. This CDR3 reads CASSIRQAGVNTEAFF. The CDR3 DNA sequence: TGTGCCAGTAGTATACGACAGGCGGGGGTGAACACTGAAGCTTTCTTT.

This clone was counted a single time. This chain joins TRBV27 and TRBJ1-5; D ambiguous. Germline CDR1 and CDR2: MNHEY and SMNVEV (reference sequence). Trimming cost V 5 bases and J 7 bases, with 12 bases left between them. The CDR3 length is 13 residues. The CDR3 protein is CASSQSLGQPQHF. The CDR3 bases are TGTGCCAGCAGTCAAAGCCTCGGGCAGCCCCAGCATTTT.

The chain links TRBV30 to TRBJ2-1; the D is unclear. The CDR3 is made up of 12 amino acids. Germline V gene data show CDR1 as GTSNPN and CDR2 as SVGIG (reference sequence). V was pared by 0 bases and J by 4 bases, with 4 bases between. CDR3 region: CAWSVLYNEQFF. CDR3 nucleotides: TGTGCCTGGAGTGTACTTTACAATGAGCAGTTCTTC.

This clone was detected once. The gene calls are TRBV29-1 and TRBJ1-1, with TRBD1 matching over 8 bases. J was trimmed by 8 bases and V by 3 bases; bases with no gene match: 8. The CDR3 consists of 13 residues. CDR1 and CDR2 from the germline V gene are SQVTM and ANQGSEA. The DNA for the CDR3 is TGCAGCGTTGAGGACAGGGAGGATGCGGAAGCTTTCTTT. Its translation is CSVEDREDAEAFF.

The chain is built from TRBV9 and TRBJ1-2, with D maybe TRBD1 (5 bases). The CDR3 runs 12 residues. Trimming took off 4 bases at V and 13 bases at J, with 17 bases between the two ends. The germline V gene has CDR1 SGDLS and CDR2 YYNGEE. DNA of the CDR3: TGTGCCAGCAGCCCCTTCGGTCAGGGAGGCACCTTC. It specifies CASSPFGQGGTF.

CDR3 loop: CAWFTSGHNTGELFF. CDR3 sequence (DNA): TGTGCCTGGTTCACCTCGGGACATAACACCGGGGAGCTGTTTTTT. The chain has TRBV30 and TRBJ2-2; perhaps TRBD1 as D (6 bases). V lost 5 bases to trimming and J lost 2 bases, with 15 bases between them. The CDR3 extends over 15 amino acids. Germline V lookup: CDR1 GTSNPN, CDR2 SVGIG (reference sequence).

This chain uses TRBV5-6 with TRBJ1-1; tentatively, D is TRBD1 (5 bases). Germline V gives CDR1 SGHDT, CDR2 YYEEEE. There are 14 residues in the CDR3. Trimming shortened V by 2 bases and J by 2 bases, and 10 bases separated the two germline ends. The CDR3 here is CASSFGQGNTEAFF. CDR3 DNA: TGTGCCAGCAGCTTCGGTCAGGGTAACACTGAAGCTTTCTTT.

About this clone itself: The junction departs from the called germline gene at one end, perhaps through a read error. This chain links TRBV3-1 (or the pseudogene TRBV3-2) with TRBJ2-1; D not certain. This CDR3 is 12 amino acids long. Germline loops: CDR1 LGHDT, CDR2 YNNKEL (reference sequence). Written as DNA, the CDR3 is TGTGCCAGCAGCCAAGTCGGGTCGGAGCGGTTCTTC. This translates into CASSQVGSERFF.

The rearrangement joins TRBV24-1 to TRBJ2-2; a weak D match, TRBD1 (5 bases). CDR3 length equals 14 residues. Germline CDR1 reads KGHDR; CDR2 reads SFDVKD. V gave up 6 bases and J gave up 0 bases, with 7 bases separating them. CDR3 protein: CATSKTANTGELFF. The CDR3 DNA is TGTGCCACCAGTAAGACAGCGAACACCGGGGAGCTGTTTTTT.

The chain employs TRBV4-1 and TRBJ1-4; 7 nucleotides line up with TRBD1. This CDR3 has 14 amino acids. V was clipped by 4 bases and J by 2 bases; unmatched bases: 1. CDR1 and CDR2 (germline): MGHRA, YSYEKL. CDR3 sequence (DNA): TGCGCCAGCAGCCTGGGACAGACTAATGAAAAACTGTTTTTT. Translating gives CASSLGQTNEKLFF.

The CDR3 spells CASTPPGRGNQPQHF. The DNA for the CDR3 is TGTGCCAGTACCCCTCCCGGCAGGGGCAATCAGCCCCAGCATTTT. This chain joins TRBV19 and TRBJ1-5; TRBD1 might be the D (5 bases). Germline assignment: CDR1 LNHDA and CDR2 SQIVND (reference sequence). The V end lost 7 bases, the J end lost 2 bases, and 15 bases lay between the germline ends. The CDR3 has 15 residues.

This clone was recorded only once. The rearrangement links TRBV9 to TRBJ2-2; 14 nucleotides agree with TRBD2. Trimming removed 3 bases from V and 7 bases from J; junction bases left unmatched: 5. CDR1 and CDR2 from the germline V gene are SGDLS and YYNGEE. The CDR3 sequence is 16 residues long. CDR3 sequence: CASSEGLAGEGGELFF. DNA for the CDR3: TGTGCCAGCAGCGAGGGACTAGCGGGAGAGGGCGGGGAGCTGTTTTTT.

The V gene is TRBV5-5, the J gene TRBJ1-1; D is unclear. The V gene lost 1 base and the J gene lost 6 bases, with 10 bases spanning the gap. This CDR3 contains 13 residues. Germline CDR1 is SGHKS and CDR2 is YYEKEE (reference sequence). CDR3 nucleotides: TGTGCCAGCAGCTTGATGGGCGAAGCTGAAGCTTTCTTT. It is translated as CASSLMGEAEAFF.

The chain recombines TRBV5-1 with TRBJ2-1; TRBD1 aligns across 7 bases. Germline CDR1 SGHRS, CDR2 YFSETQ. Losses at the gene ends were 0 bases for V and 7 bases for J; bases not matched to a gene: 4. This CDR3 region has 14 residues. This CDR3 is CASSLVVQGNEQFF. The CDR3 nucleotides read TGCGCCAGCAGCTTGGTAGTACAGGGGAATGAGCAGTTCTTC.

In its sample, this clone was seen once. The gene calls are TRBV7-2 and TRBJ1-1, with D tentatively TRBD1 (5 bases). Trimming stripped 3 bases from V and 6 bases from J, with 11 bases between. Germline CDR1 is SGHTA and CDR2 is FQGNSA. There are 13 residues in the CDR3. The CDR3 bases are TGTGCCAGCAGCTTCCAAGGGGCGGCTGAAGCTTTCTTT. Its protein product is CASSFQGAAEAFF.

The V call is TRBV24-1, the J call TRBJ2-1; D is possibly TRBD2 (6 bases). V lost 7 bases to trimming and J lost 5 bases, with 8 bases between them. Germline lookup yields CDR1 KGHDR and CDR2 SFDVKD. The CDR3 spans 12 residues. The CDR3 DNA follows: TGTGCCACCAGGGGCGGGAACAATGAGCAGTTCTTC. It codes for CATRGGNNEQFF.

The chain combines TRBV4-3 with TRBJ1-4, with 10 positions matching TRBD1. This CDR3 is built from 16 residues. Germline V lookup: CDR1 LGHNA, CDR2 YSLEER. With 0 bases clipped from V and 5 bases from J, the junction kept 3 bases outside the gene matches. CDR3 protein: CASSQDRGQGNEKLFF. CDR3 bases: TGCGCCAGCAGCCAAGATCGGGGACAGGGGAATGAAAAACTGTTTTTT.

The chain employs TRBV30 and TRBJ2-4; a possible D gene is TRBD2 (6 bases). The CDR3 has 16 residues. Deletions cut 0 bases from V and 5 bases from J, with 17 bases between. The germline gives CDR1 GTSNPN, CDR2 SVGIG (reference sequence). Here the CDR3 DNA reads TGTGCCTGGAGTGTAAAGGGTAGGAGGGGAGAAAACATTCAGTACTTC. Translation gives CAWSVKGRRGENIQYF.

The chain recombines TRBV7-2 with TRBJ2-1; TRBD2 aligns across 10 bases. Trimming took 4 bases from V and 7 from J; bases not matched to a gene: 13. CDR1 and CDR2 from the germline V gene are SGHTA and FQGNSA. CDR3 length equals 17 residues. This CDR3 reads CASSSKSSGSVPNEQFF. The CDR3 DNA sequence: TGTGCCAGCAGCTCGAAATCTAGCGGGAGTGTTCCTAATGAGCAGTTCTTC.